These 29 T cell receptor beta chains were all obtained from the same sample, sequenced in a study of blood T cell repertoires in COVID-19. TCRdb's table, derived via immunoSEQ multiplex PCR, lists solely in-frame clones and lacks some. Found here are under 250,000 clones, 75% to 90% of them singletons; the top ten hold under 4%. Material: PBMCs or T cells enriched from blood (not recorded which). These receptor sequences come from a woman aged 18-30 years in a cohort exposed to, infected with or recovered from COVID-19 (not recorded which).

The chain links TRBV5-5 to TRBJ1-6; perhaps TRBD1 as D (5 bases). Germline V CDR1 and CDR2: SGHKS, YYEKEE (reference sequence). V was shortened by 4 bases and J by 1 base, with 9 bases between the two germline ends. The CDR3 is made up of 15 amino acids. Written as DNA, the CDR3 is TGTGCCAGCAGCCCCAGGGTATCCTATAATTCACCCCTCCACTTT. This translates into CASSPRVSYNSPLHF.

This clone was picked up one time. The CDR3 loop is CSVALAGGLTAKNIQYF. In DNA, the CDR3 is TGCAGCGTTGCACTAGCGGGAGGCCTGACAGCCAAAAACATTCAGTACTTC. The chain is built from TRBV29-1 and TRBJ2-4; 12 bases match TRBD2. V shed 4 bases, J shed 0 bases, and the junction held 7 bases outside the gene matches. Germline CDR1 is SQVTM and CDR2 is ANQGSEA. The CDR3 length is 17 residues.

This clone was seen only once. V usage is TRBV5-4 and J usage is TRBJ1-4; no reliable D call. The CDR3 extends over 14 amino acids. Germline CDR1 is SGHNT and CDR2 is YYREEE (reference sequence). The ends were cut back, 4 bases at V and 3 bases at J, with 10 bases in the middle. The CDR3 DNA sequence: TGTGCCAGCAGCCGTGCCCGGGCTAATGAAAAACTGTTTTTT. Translation: CASSRARANEKLFF.

The chain recombines TRBV6-5 with TRBJ2-7; TRBD1 might be the D (6 bases). Trimming shortened V by 0 bases and J by 2 bases, and 11 bases separated the two germline ends. This CDR3 contains 15 residues. CDR1 and CDR2 (germline): MNHEY, SVGAGI. The CDR3 coding sequence is TGTGCCAGCAGTTACTCCGGGACACCGACCTACGAGCAGTACTTC. Protein sequence: CASSYSGTPTYEQYF.

The V and J genes are TRBV11-3 and TRBJ2-7, with 9 nucleotides matching TRBD1. Germline CDR1 is SGHNT and CDR2 is YENEEA. With 5 bases clipped from V and 2 bases from J, the junction kept 7 bases outside the gene matches. The length of the CDR3 is 15 residues. In DNA form, the CDR3 reads TGTGCCAGCAGCCTGGGGGGGGACAGGGCCTACGAGCAGTACTTC. This gives the protein CASSLGGDRAYEQYF.

This chain uses TRBV30 with TRBJ1-2; weak D call: TRBD1 (5 bases). Trimming left V 0 bases short and J 4 bases short, with 9 bases between. Germline CDR1 reads GTSNPN; CDR2 reads SVGIG (reference sequence). The CDR3 totals 13 residues. CDR3 region: CAWSVGRAYGYTF. In DNA, the CDR3 is TGTGCCTGGAGTGTTGGCAGGGCCTATGGCTACACCTTC.

V and J are TRBV2 and TRBJ1-5; D perhaps matches TRBD1 (5 bases). The V gene's germline CDR1 is SNHLY and CDR2 FYNNEI. The V gene lost 0 bases and the J gene lost 9 bases, with 15 bases spanning the gap. CDR3 length equals 15 residues. CDR3 bases: TGTGCCAGCAGTGAAGCGCTAGGACAAATGCGGCCCCAGCATTTT. Its translation: CASSEALGQMRPQHF.

As concerns this clone: An end of the junction does not agree with germline; a read error may underlie this. The V and J genes are TRBV19 and TRBJ1-5; TRBD1 matches 7 bases. The CDR3 is 15 amino acids. Germline V lookup: CDR1 LNHDA, CDR2 SQIVND (reference sequence). CDR3 sequence: CASSQGVVSNQSQHF. The CDR3 DNA follows: TGTGCCAGTAGTCAGGGGGTCGTAAGCAATCAGTCCCAGCATTTT.

The V gene is TRBV7-9, the J gene TRBJ1-2; 9 bases map to TRBD1. The CDR3 covers 15 residues. Germline V CDR1 and CDR2: SEHNR, FQNEAQ (reference sequence). V shed 5 bases and J 4 bases; nucleotides not matched to a gene: 8. The CDR3 nucleotides are TGTGCCAGCAGCGCCGGGACAGGGTCATTCTATGGCTACACCTTC. The encoded protein is CASSAGTGSFYGYTF.

This clone was recorded only once. The rearrangement uses TRBV2 and TRBJ1-2; weak D call: TRBD1 (5 bases). The CDR3 covers 13 residues. V gave up 5 bases and J gave up 2 bases, with 9 bases separating them. CDR1 is SNHLY, CDR2 FYNNEI, per germline. The chain's CDR3 is CASSSDSNYGYTF. CDR3 nucleotides: TGTGCCAGCAGTTCCGACAGCAACTATGGCTACACCTTC.

The rearrangement links TRBV7-2 to TRBJ1-5, with a tentative D call TRBD1 (5 bases). CDR1 is SGHTA and CDR2 is FQGNSA in the germline V gene. The length of the CDR3 is 14 residues. V was cut by 4 bases and J by 3 bases, with 10 bases left in between. The CDR3 reads CASSYYRNNQPQHF. The DNA for the CDR3 is TGTGCCAGCAGCTATTACAGGAACAATCAGCCCCAGCATTTT.

This clone is a singleton in its sample. CDR3: CASSLGPGQGETGELFF. The CDR3 nucleotides read TGTGCCAGCAGCTTGGGCCCCGGACAGGGTGAGACCGGGGAGCTGTTTTTT. V is TRBV5-5 and J is TRBJ2-2; 8 bases are shared with TRBD1. The CDR3 contains 17 residues. The ends lost 0 bases at V and 5 bases at J; junction bases unmatched: 9. Germline CDR1 reads SGHKS; CDR2 reads YYEKEE (reference sequence).

CDR3 DNA: TGTGCCAGCAGCTTAGACAGGGGCCCAAGTCAGCCCCAGCATTTT. This sequence encodes CASSLDRGPSQPQHF. The chain couples TRBV7-8 to TRBJ1-5, with 7 bases lining up with TRBD1. V gave up 1 base and J gave up 6 bases; unmatched junction bases: 6. Germline CDR1 and CDR2: SGHVS and FQNEAQ. The CDR3 is made up of 15 amino acids. Combining the CDR3 with reference TRBV7-8 and TRBJ1-5 gives the whole variable domain GAGVSQSPRYKVAKRGQDVALRCDPISGHVSLFWYQQALGQGPEFLTYFQNEAQLDKSGLPSDRFFAERPEGSVSTLKIQRTQQEDSAVYLCASSLDRGPSQPQHFGDGTRLSIL.

The chain combines TRBV19 with TRBJ2-3, with unresolved D. With 3 bases removed from V and 2 bases from J, the gap between germline ends came to 21 bases. CDR1 is LNHDA and CDR2 is SQIVND in the germline V gene (reference sequence). CDR3 length: 18 amino acids. This CDR3 is CASSIYPPFSRYTDTQYF. DNA of the CDR3: TGTGCCAGTAGTATTTATCCTCCGTTTAGCCGTTACACAGATACGCAGTATTTT.

This chain connects TRBV25-1 to TRBJ1-4, with a tentative D call TRBD1 (5 bases). This CDR3 has 15 residues. The germline V gene has CDR1 MGHDK and CDR2 SYGVNS. V shed 3 bases and J shed 2 bases, with 10 bases lying between them. CDR3 sequence: CASSEFGATNEKLFF. For the CDR3, the DNA is TGTGCCAGCAGTGAGTTTGGGGCTACTAATGAAAAACTGTTTTTT.

V and J are TRBV7-9 and TRBJ2-5; 8 nucleotides align to TRBD1. Germline V gives CDR1 SEHNR, CDR2 FQNEAQ (reference sequence). With V trimmed by 2 bases and J by 4 bases, 6 bases remained unmatched. The CDR3 covers 15 residues. In nucleotides, the CDR3 is TGTGCCAGCAGCTTATCTGTCAGGGGGCGAGAGACCCAGTACTTC. Amino acids: CASSLSVRGRETQYF.

Comments on this clone: A junction boundary mismatches the germline segment, possibly from a read error. The chain carries TRBV4-1 and TRBJ1-6, with 7 bases aligning to TRBD1. Per germline, CDR1 MGHRA and CDR2 YSYEKL. This CDR3 has 18 residues. The CDR3 loop reads CASSQATGARSHNSPLHF. CDR3 bases: TGCGCCAGCAGCCAAGCTACAGGGGCGCGCTCCCATAATTCACCCCTCCACTTT.

The CDR3 nucleotides read TGTGCCAGCAGCTTTGGTATAGCCAACACTGAAGCTTTCTTT. Translating it yields CASSFGIANTEAFF. The chain employs TRBV11-2 and TRBJ1-1; D gene uncertain. Germline-derived CDR1 and CDR2 are SGHAT and FQNNGV. V was clipped by 3 bases and J by 2 bases, with 10 bases between them. The CDR3 sequence is 14 residues long.

The J gene is TRBJ1-1, the V gene TRBV28; D gene uncertain. Trimming took 6 bases from V and 0 from J, leaving 5 bases between them. The germline V gene has CDR1 MDHEN and CDR2 SYDVKM. This CDR3 spans 12 amino acids. In nucleotides, the CDR3 is TGTGCCAGCAGATTTATGAACACTGAAGCTTTCTTT. Amino acids: CASRFMNTEAFF.

The rearrangement uses TRBV19 and TRBJ1-5, with 7 bases lining up with TRBD1. The V segment lost 9 bases and the J segment 0 bases; nucleotides outside the gene matches: 14. The CDR3 has 17 residues. CDR1 and CDR2 (germline): LNHDA, SQIVND (reference sequence). CDR3 protein: CASLPGTGAISNQPQHF. CDR3 coding DNA: TGTGCCAGCCTCCCGGGTACAGGGGCCATTAGCAATCAGCCCCAGCATTTT.

The V gene is TRBV28, the J gene TRBJ1-6, with D hard to call. V was pared by 6 bases and J by 7 bases, with 16 bases between. CDR3 size: 15 residues. The V gene's germline CDR1 is MDHEN and CDR2 SYDVKM. Here the CDR3 reads CASSPKWSQNSPLHF. DNA for the CDR3: TGTGCCAGCAGCCCTAAGTGGTCACAGAATTCACCCCTCCACTTT.

CDR3 protein: CASSFLQGRSYGYTF. CDR3 coding DNA: TGTGCCAGCAGTTTTCTACAGGGCAGAAGCTATGGCTACACCTTC. This sequence joins TRBV28 and TRBJ1-2; D is perhaps TRBD1 (6 bases). CDR3 length equals 15 residues. Germline V CDR1 and CDR2: MDHEN, SYDVKM. Trimming shortened V by 3 bases and J by 4 bases, and 15 bases separated the two germline ends.

The V gene is TRBV5-4, the J gene TRBJ2-7; TRBD2 agrees at 7 bases. Trimming removed 4 bases from V and 2 bases from J; junction bases left unmatched: 18. Germline assignment: CDR1 SGHNT and CDR2 YYREEE (reference sequence). The CDR3 is 18 amino acids. For the CDR3, the DNA is TGTGCCAGCAGCCCCTCTCAAATTAGGGCGGGAGTCCCCTACGAGCAGTACTTC. It is translated as CASSPSQIRAGVPYEQYF. The full variable domain, with the rest looked up from reference TRBV5-4 and TRBJ2-7, is ETGVTQSPTHLIKTRGQQVTLRCSSQSGHNTVSWYQQALGQGPQFIFQYYREEENGRGNFPPRFSGLQFPNYSSELNVNALELDDSALYLCASSPSQIRAGVPYEQYFGPGTRLTVT.

In regard to this clone: This sample includes further DNA sequences coding for the same CDR3. The chain carries TRBV30 and TRBJ2-7, with 9 bases that match TRBD1. CDR3 length: 13 amino acids. Germline CDR1 GTSNPN, CDR2 SVGIG (reference sequence). V dropped 0 bases and J dropped 5; count of bases not matched to a gene: 2. The CDR3 nucleotides are TGTGCCTGGAGTGTACAGGGGGCTAACGAGCAGTACTTC. Residues: CAWSVQGANEQYF.

V gene TRBV28 combines with J gene TRBJ1-2, with TRBD1 identical over 8 bases. From germline, CDR1 is MDHEN and CDR2 SYDVKM. The J segment lost 5 bases and the V segment lost 4 bases, leaving 3 bases of the junction unmatched. CDR3 length: 13 residues. CDR3 residues: CASSSGQVYGYTF. The CDR3 DNA reads TGTGCCAGCAGTTCGGGACAGGTGTATGGCTACACCTTC.

The V call is TRBV5-6, the J call TRBJ1-1; TRBD1 is a possible D gene (5 bases). Germline-derived CDR1 and CDR2 are SGHDT and YYEEEE. The V and J ends lost 6 bases and 5 bases respectively, with 14 bases between them. This CDR3 is built from 13 residues. The CDR3 nucleotides read TGTGCCAGCACCGCAGGGTATATTACTGAAGCTTTCTTT. This encodes CASTAGYITEAFF.

V is TRBV3-1 (or the pseudogene TRBV3-2) and J is TRBJ2-5, with 9 bases fitting TRBD1. Germline values: CDR1 LGHDT, CDR2 YNNKEL (reference sequence). CDR3 length: 15 amino acids. The J segment lost 4 bases and the V segment lost 4 bases, leaving 7 bases of the junction unmatched. In nucleotides, the CDR3 is TGTGCCAGCAGCCGAAGGACAGGGGAGCCAGAGACCCAGTACTTC. Amino acid sequence: CASSRRTGEPETQYF.

The chain has TRBV28 and TRBJ1-6, with a tentative D call TRBD1 (6 bases). The CDR3 contains 13 residues. Germline V gives CDR1 MDHEN, CDR2 SYDVKM. Trimming took off 6 bases at V and 16 bases at J, with 19 bases between the two ends. For the CDR3, the DNA is TGTGCCAGCAGCTCATACAGGGACTACCGGCTCCACTTT. This translates into CASSSYRDYRLHF.

The CDR3 nucleotides are TGTGCCAGCAGCCCCCACAGTAATGAAAAACTGTTTTTT. Translation: CASSPHSNEKLFF. V and J are TRBV7-9 and TRBJ1-4; D is unclear. The CDR3 consists of 13 residues. The germline CDR1 and CDR2 sequences are SEHNR and FQNEAQ (reference sequence). V lost 5 bases to trimming and J lost 4 bases, with 8 bases between them. Based on the CDR3 plus reference TRBV7-9 and TRBJ1-4, the full variable domain is DTGVSQNPRHKITKRGQNVTFRCDPISEHNRLYWYRQTLGQGPEFLTYFQNEAQLEKSRLLSDRFSAERPKGSFSTLEIQRTEQGDSAMYLCASSPHSNEKLFFGSGTQLSVL.